This TCR beta chain was recorded in a study of TIL therapy for anti-PD-1-resistant metastatic lung cancer. Study information: Tumor harvest preceded PD-1/PD-L1 blockade, followed by nivolumab treatment. Study-level findings and limits: The baseline peripheral repertoire was partially replaced by infused TIL clonotypes that later decayed.

About this clone: Its target is not known.

Sequencing used immunoSEQ v3. Assay: immunoSEQ multiplex PCR; the TCRdb copy retains only in-frame clones and omits some. The sample lists fewer than 40,000 clones; about 80% were seen once. Specified time point: pre-treatment sample, taken before nivolumab and TIL therapy. CDR1 SEHNR and CDR2 FQNEAQ come from the germline V gene (reference sequence). The CDR3 covers 17 residues. V dropped 6 bases and J dropped 2 bases, with 19 bases sitting between them. This material consisted of blood, taken at baseline. The TCR was taken from a woman between 30 and 85 years old with non-small cell lung cancer. The chain recombines TRBV7-9 with TRBJ2-2, with D possibly matching TRBD1 (6 bases). CDR3 loop: CASRLPDRSRNTGELFF. The CDR3 nucleotides are TGTGCCAGCAGGTTACCAGACAGGTCACGCAACACCGGGGAGCTGTTTTTT.